This T cell receptor beta chain was obtained from a study of shared clonotypes between healthy human individuals. Study information: There were three CD4 naive, three CD4 memory, two CD8 naive and one CD8 memory plates per donor.

Sequencing was performed with immunoSEQ multiplex PCR; in TCRdb, only in-frame clones are kept and a portion is missing. The sample holds some 1 million clones, approximately 72% seen once. Deletions cut 6 bases from V and 1 base from J, with 9 bases between. Germline-derived CDR1 and CDR2 are WSHSY and SAAADI. CDR3 length: 13 amino acids. This clonotype was sampled from a man aged 18 to 29 in good health. Sequenced input: memory CD4+ T cells sorted from blood. The subset denotes: CD45RA-negative fraction. The chain joins TRBV10-2 to TRBJ1-1; D gene unclear. CDR3 amino acids: CASREISNTEAFF. The CDR3 DNA sequence: TGCGCCAGCAGGGAGATTTCGAACACTGAAGCTTTCTTT.